The clone carrying this TCR beta chain was detected only a few times. The use of a sample-barcoded 5' primer and a J-beta primer mix characterized a second PCR of about 7 to 12 cycles. TCRdb processed the 5' RACE reads anew with MiXCR; each CDR3 protein has one entry. The table has roughly 800,000 distinct CDR3 sequences, 25% seen once. The data originate from a study of blood T cells in healthy people across ages. In addition, the sample was reused for a study of T cells of mothers and their children. That work contributes: Sequencing got over 9.5 million TCR beta CDR3 reads from each mother and several million from each child. Thymic selection shapes TCR recombination output similarly in related and unrelated pairs.

Sequencing was performed on blood. This clonotype was sampled from a boy aged 5-17 years in good health.

CDR3 loop: CASSALLAGGTDTQYF. As DNA, the CDR3 is TGTGCCAGCAGTGCCCTTCTAGCGGGGGGCACAGATACGCAGTATTTT. The genes are TRBV6-1 and TRBJ2-3, with TRBD2 matching over 10 bases. CDR1 and CDR2 (germline): MNHNS, SASEGT. CDR3 length: 16 residues. V shed 4 bases and J 1 base; nucleotides not matched to a gene: 5.